What follows are 13 T cell receptor beta chains derived from one specimen sequenced in a study of T cells in Graves' hyperthyroidism and ophthalmopathy. Amplified TCR beta CDR3 regions derived from RNA transcripts. A set of HTBI primers served as the primers for a first-round RT-PCR of the TCR CDR3. TCRdb reanalysed the multiplex PCR reads using MiXCR and keeps one entry per CDR3 protein. The sample records about 720,000 distinct CDR3 sequences, about 17% being singletons. Sequencing was performed on blood. The source of these receptors is a young man with Graves' hyperthyroidism.

The sample holds a few counts of this clonotype. The V and J genes are TRBV9 and TRBJ2-3; D uncertain. The germline V gene has CDR1 SGDLS and CDR2 YYNGEE. CDR3 size: 13 residues. The V and J ends lost 0 bases and 3 bases respectively, with 5 bases between them. CDR3 DNA: TGTGCCAGCAGCGTAGATAGAACAGATACGCAGTATTTT. Amino acids: CASSVDRTDTQYF.

The V call is TRBV6-9, the J call TRBJ2-1; 9 bases agree with TRBD1. J lost 6 bases, V lost 4 bases, and 4 bases had no gene match. Germline-derived CDR1 and CDR2 are MNHGY and SVAAGI. The CDR3 loop spans 14 amino acids. The CDR3 DNA is TGTGCCAGCAGTTCTACGACAGGGGGCAATGAGCAGTTCTTC. Residues: CASSSTTGGNEQFF.

This clonotype appeared a few times. V is TRBV27 and J is TRBJ1-1, with 9 bases lining up with TRBD1. Germline trimming cut 7 bases from V and 4 bases from J; bases unmatched to any gene: 7. Germline loops: CDR1 MNHEY, CDR2 SMNVEV (reference sequence). This CDR3 comprises 14 residues. The CDR3 sequence: CASIRDRVGTEAFF. The CDR3 region has the DNA TGTGCCAGCATCCGGGACAGGGTGGGCACTGAAGCTTTCTTT.

The V call is TRBV20-1, the J call TRBJ2-2; TRBD2 agrees at 13 bases. Germline lookup yields CDR1 DFQATT and CDR2 SNEGSKA (reference sequence). V was pared by 6 bases and J by 6 bases, with 4 bases of the junction left unmatched. The CDR3 length is 14 residues. Written as DNA, the CDR3 is TGCAGTGCCCGCGGACTAGCGGGAGCCGGGGAGCTGTTTTTT. Encoded protein: CSARGLAGAGELFF.

The chain carries TRBV7-3 and TRBJ2-1; D may be TRBD1 (6 bases). CDR3 length equals 14 residues. V was trimmed by 3 bases and J by 8 bases, leaving 14 bases between them. Germline loops: CDR1 SGHTA, CDR2 FQGTGA. CDR3 sequence (DNA): TGTGCCAGCAGCTTCAGACAGCCAGGGGATGAGCAGTTCTTC. Protein sequence: CASSFRQPGDEQFF.

This clonotype appeared many times. This chain joins TRBV11-3 and TRBJ1-2; D is unresolved. Germline CDR1 is SGHNT and CDR2 is YENEEA. The CDR3 runs 13 residues. V was cut by 6 bases and J by 7 bases, with 15 bases left in between. The CDR3 nucleotides read TGTGCCAGCAGTTTTCTTTCGGCCCGTGGCTACACCTTC. Amino acid sequence: CASSFLSARGYTF.

Ten or more counts support this clonotype. V is TRBV2 and J is TRBJ2-2, with 8 bases matching TRBD1. V lost 6 bases to trimming and J lost 3 bases; unmatched junction nucleotides: 3. This CDR3 has 14 residues. Germline CDR1 SNHLY, CDR2 FYNNEI. The CDR3: CASSWDRYTGELFF. DNA for the CDR3: TGTGCCAGCAGCTGGGACAGGTACACCGGGGAGCTGTTTTTT.

V gene TRBV13 combines with J gene TRBJ2-5; D perhaps matches TRBD2 (6 bases). Germline CDR1 and CDR2: PRHDT and FYEKMQ (reference sequence). The CDR3 contains 17 residues. The V and J ends lost 1 base and 2 bases respectively, with 17 bases between them. The CDR3: CASSLVSTGGLQETQYF. The CDR3 DNA reads TGTGCCAGCAGCTTAGTCAGTACCGGGGGTCTTCAAGAGACCCAGTACTTC.

In this sample, this clonotype turned up many times. J is TRBJ1-2 and V is TRBV20-1; no clear D. V shed 1 base and J shed 8 bases, with 8 bases lying between them. From germline, CDR1 is DFQATT and CDR2 SNEGSKA (reference sequence). The CDR3 is 11 amino acids. The CDR3 DNA sequence: TGCAGTGCTAGAGGAACGGGGGGCTACACCTTC. This translates into CSARGTGGYTF.

This clonotype was counted many times. The chain is built from TRBV7-9 and TRBJ2-1; D is unclear. The V end was cut by 2 bases, the J end by 0 bases, with 11 bases between. The CDR3 totals 16 residues. Germline V gene sequence: CDR1 SEHNR, CDR2 FQNEAQ (reference sequence). The CDR3 sequence is CASSLFPKSSYNEQFF. The DNA for the CDR3 is TGTGCCAGCAGCTTATTCCCTAAGAGCTCCTACAATGAGCAGTTCTTC.

The V gene is TRBV9, the J gene TRBJ2-2; TRBD2 matches at 8 bases. Unmatched junction bases numbered 4, after V lost 2 bases and J lost 1 base. The V gene's germline CDR1 is SGDLS and CDR2 YYNGEE. The CDR3 contains 16 residues. This CDR3 reads CASSVLSGVNTGELFF. The CDR3 DNA sequence: TGTGCCAGCAGCGTCCTTAGCGGGGTGAACACCGGGGAGCTGTTTTTT.

This clonotype was detected ten times or more. The rearrangement links TRBV6-1 to TRBJ1-1; the match to TRBD1 covers 8 bases. This CDR3 has 14 residues. Trimming took 5 bases from V and 1 from J; bases not matched to a gene: 3. Germline CDR1 reads MNHNS; CDR2 reads SASEGT. CDR3 protein: CASSNTGGNTEAFF. CDR3 DNA sequence: TGTGCCAGCAGTAACACAGGGGGGAACACTGAAGCTTTCTTT.

The table lists this clonotype with a few counts. The gene calls are TRBV7-2 and TRBJ2-1; D is undetermined. Germline V gene lookup returns CDR1 SGHTA and CDR2 FQGNSA. Trimming removed 2 bases at V and 7 bases at J, with 12 bases between. The CDR3 length is 14 residues. The CDR3 is CASSLSSAWNEQFF. CDR3 DNA sequence: TGTGCCAGCAGCTTATCAAGTGCTTGGAATGAGCAGTTCTTC.